Below are 14 T cell receptor beta chains sequenced from a single sample in a study of shared clonotypes between healthy human individuals. Selected positively for CCR7 and CD45RO-negative, naive CD8 cells excluded terminally differentiated effector memory CD45RA+ cells. Generated by immunoSEQ multiplex PCR, the TCRdb table keeps only in-frame clones and is missing some. The sample has around 610,000 clones, 95% to 97% seen once. Sequencing used naive CD8+ T cells sorted from blood. These receptors were taken from a woman under 40 in good health.

The chain uses TRBV7-8 and TRBJ2-7, with D hard to call. The germline CDR1 and CDR2 sequences are SGHVS and FQNEAQ. The CDR3 has 13 amino acids. Trimming removed 1 base from V and 6 bases from J, with 10 bases in between. In DNA, the CDR3 is TGTGCCAGCAGCTTAGGGGGTTCCCGCGAGCAGTACTTC. It encodes CASSLGGSREQYF.

The chain links TRBV10-3 to TRBJ2-7; possibly TRBD1 or TRBD2 for D (5 bases each). The germline V gene encodes CDR1 ENHRY and CDR2 SYGVKD. The length of the CDR3 is 15 residues. V was trimmed by 6 bases and J by 6 bases, leaving 21 bases between them. The CDR3 sequence: CAIRTRDVFLCEQYF. The CDR3 DNA is TGTGCCATCAGGACAAGGGACGTTTTCCTATGCGAGCAGTACTTC.

This clone was seen just once. The rearrangement uses TRBV2 and TRBJ2-7; no clear D. The CDR3 is 15 amino acids. The V end was cut by 2 bases, the J end by 0 bases, with 11 bases between. Looked up from germline, CDR1 is SNHLY and CDR2 is FYNNEI. CDR3 in amino acids: CASSEFAASSYEQYF. CDR3 DNA sequence: TGTGCCAGCAGTGAATTTGCGGCGAGCTCCTACGAGCAGTACTTC.

The chain is built from TRBV6-6 and TRBJ1-3; no clear D. The CDR3 consists of 16 residues. Trimming took off 4 bases at V and 1 base at J, with 14 bases between the two ends. Germline assignment: CDR1 MNHNY and CDR2 SVGAGI (reference sequence). The CDR3 protein is CASSSVARYSGNTIYF. CDR3 DNA: TGTGCCAGCAGTTCTGTAGCGAGATATTCTGGAAACACCATATATTTT.

This chain uses TRBV10-1 with TRBJ2-1, with 14 bases fitting TRBD2. CDR1 is WNHNN, CDR2 SYGVQD, per germline (reference sequence). V gave up 6 bases and J gave up 7 bases; unmatched junction bases: 5. The CDR3 has 15 amino acids. CDR3 sequence reads: CASSPGLAGVNEQFF. As DNA, the CDR3 is TGCGCCAGCAGCCCGGGACTAGCGGGAGTAAATGAGCAGTTCTTC.

The chain carries TRBV25-1 and TRBJ2-7; D unresolved. The CDR3 sequence is 14 residues long. Looked up from germline, CDR1 is MGHDK and CDR2 is SYGVNS. V lost 1 base and J 2 bases, leaving 9 bases between the germline ends. This CDR3 reads CASSELDSTYEQYF. The CDR3 nucleotides are TGTGCCAGCAGTGAATTGGATAGTACCTACGAGCAGTACTTC.

This clone was counted a single time. The chain recombines TRBV9 with TRBJ2-7, with 10 nucleotides matching TRBD1. This CDR3 is built from 15 residues. Germline V lookup: CDR1 SGDLS, CDR2 YYNGEE. V lost 0 bases to trimming and J lost 4 bases; unmatched junction nucleotides: 4. CDR3 in amino acids: CASSVGDRGPYEQYF. CDR3 bases: TGTGCCAGCAGCGTAGGGGACAGGGGTCCGTACGAGCAGTACTTC. Supplemented by reference TRBV9 and TRBJ2-7, the full variable domain reads DSGVTQTPKHLITATGQRVTLRCSPRSGDLSVYWYQQSLDQGLQFLIQYYNGEERAKGNILERFSAQQFPDLHSELNLSSLELGDSALYFCASSVGDRGPYEQYFGPGTRLTVT.

V and J are TRBV6-7 and TRBJ1-5; D may be TRBD1 (5 bases). TRBV6-7 is an open reading frame, and its role is uncertain. The V gene lost 7 bases and the J gene lost 2 bases, with 21 bases spanning the gap. The CDR3 is 17 amino acids. The CDR3 region is CASTLGTLASGNQPQHF. CDR3 coding DNA: TGTGCCAGCACCCTTGGGACTCTGGCTTCTGGCAATCAGCCCCAGCATTTT.

The chain couples TRBV9 to TRBJ2-1; 12 bases align to TRBD2. V was pared by 4 bases and J by 6 bases, with 5 bases of the junction left unmatched. This CDR3 comprises 15 residues. Germline CDR1 is SGDLS and CDR2 is YYNGEE. The DNA for the CDR3 is TGTGCCAGCAGCCCACGGACTAGCGGGGTCAATGAGCAGTTCTTC. Protein sequence: CASSPRTSGVNEQFF.

The chain combines TRBV6-5 with TRBJ1-1, with unresolved D. V was cut by 6 bases and J by 8 bases, with 16 bases left in between. CDR1 and CDR2 from the germline V gene are MNHEY and SVGAGI. The CDR3 runs to 13 residues. The CDR3 loop reads CASSHSVRSEAFF. CDR3 bases: TGTGCCAGCAGCCACTCAGTGCGGTCAGAAGCTTTCTTT.

This clone has a single count. The chain has TRBV14 and TRBJ2-7, with TRBD2 as a possible D gene (6 bases). Germline V gene sequence: CDR1 SGHDN, CDR2 FVKESK. The CDR3 contains 15 residues. With 2 bases removed from V and 3 bases from J, the gap between germline ends came to 14 bases. In DNA, the CDR3 is TGTGCCAGCAGCCAAAGAGGACTACCTTACTACGAGCAGTACTTC. Its translation: CASSQRGLPYYEQYF.

The chain couples TRBV6-6 to TRBJ1-2; D uncertain. V was shortened by 10 bases and J by 5 bases, with 17 bases between the two germline ends. CDR1 is MNHNY and CDR2 is SVGAGI in the germline V gene (reference sequence). This CDR3 is built from 13 residues. CDR3 nucleotides: TGTGCCATATCACTGTCCCCCCGATATGGCTACACCTTC. It is translated as CAISLSPRYGYTF.

CDR3 DNA: TGTGCCAGTGGGACAGGGGATCTCGAGCAGTACTTC. Amino acid sequence: CASGTGDLEQYF. The genes are TRBV6-5 and TRBJ2-7; 10 bases fit TRBD1. Germline CDR1 MNHEY, CDR2 SVGAGI. The CDR3 consists of 12 residues. J lost 6 bases, V lost 9 bases, and 5 bases had no gene match.

This chain links TRBV4-2 with TRBJ1-1; no definite D call. CDR1 is LGHNA and CDR2 is YNFKEQ in the germline V gene. The CDR3 sequence is 13 residues long. V was cut by 3 bases and J by 3 bases, with 8 bases left in between. CDR3 protein: CASSQALDTEAFF. The CDR3 region has the DNA TGTGCCAGCAGCCAGGCCCTCGACACTGAAGCTTTCTTT.